The 30 T cell receptor beta chains in this list originate from one sample, sequenced in a study of shared clonotypes between healthy human individuals. Assay used: immunoSEQ multiplex PCR; TCRdb lists only in-frame clones, some missing. This sample carries about 980,000 clones, over 60% of them seen once, and the ten largest clones take 1.5%. The sequenced material came from memory CD4+ T cells sorted from blood. The subset denotes: CD45RA-negative fraction. Receptor source: a man aged 18-30 years in good health.

The chain recombines TRBV5-8 with TRBJ2-1; no clear D. Looked up from germline, CDR1 is SGHTS and CDR2 is YDEGEE. V was shortened by 0 bases and J by 5 bases, with 15 bases between the two germline ends. This CDR3 contains 16 residues. The DNA of the CDR3 is TGTGCCAGCAGCTTGGACCTAGGGCTAGTGGACAATGAGCAGTTCTTC. Its translation is CASSLDLGLVDNEQFF.

The J gene is TRBJ1-2, the V gene TRBV10-3; D gene ambiguous. There are 16 residues in the CDR3. Germline values: CDR1 ENHRY, CDR2 SYGVKD. V dropped 0 bases and J dropped 8 bases, with 19 bases sitting between them. This CDR3 reads CAISESRDAGLGGYTF. The CDR3 DNA reads as TGTGCCATCAGTGAGTCGAGGGATGCGGGGTTGGGCGGCTACACCTTC.

The chain links TRBV30 to TRBJ2-7; D uncertain. The germline V gene encodes CDR1 GTSNPN and CDR2 SVGIG (reference sequence). The CDR3 runs to 13 residues. V was trimmed by 2 bases and J by 0 bases, leaving 8 bases between them. The CDR3 region has the DNA TGTGCCTGGAGTTCCTTCTTCTCCTACGAGCAGTACTTC. Translation gives CAWSSFFSYEQYF. The variable domain in full, with the rest retrieved from reference TRBV30 and TRBJ2-7, is SQTIHQWPATLVQPVGSPLSLECTVEGTSNPNLYWYRQAAGRGLQLLFYSVGIGQISSEVPQNLSASRPQDRQFILSSKKLLLSDSGFYLCAWSSFFSYEQYFGPGTRLTVT.

Comment on this clone: Within the sample, other DNA sequences also encode this same CDR3. The chain carries TRBV18 and TRBJ2-7; D unclear. The CDR3 is made up of 14 amino acids. Germline-derived CDR1 and CDR2 are KGHSH and LQKENI. Trimming left V 2 bases short and J 0 bases short, with 8 bases between. CDR3 in amino acids: CASSPSGGSYEQYF. DNA for the CDR3: TGTGCCAGCTCACCATCGGGCGGCTCCTACGAGCAGTACTTC. Combining the CDR3 with reference TRBV18 and TRBJ2-7 gives the whole variable domain NAGVMQNPRHLVRRRGQEARLRCSPMKGHSHVYWYRQLPEEGLKFMVYLQKENIIDESGMPKERFSAEFPKEGPSILRIQQVVRGDSAAYFCASSPSGGSYEQYFGPGTRLTVT.

On this clone itself: The same CDR3 is also encoded by other DNA sequences in this sample. The genes are TRBV6-5 and TRBJ1-1; TRBD1 matches 7 bases. The CDR3 is 14 amino acids. In germline, CDR1 is MNHEY, CDR2 SVGAGI. V trimming: 5 bases; J trimming: 0 bases; junction bases outside the gene matches: 3. CDR3 sequence: CASSRQGMNTEAFF. The DNA for the CDR3 is TGTGCCAGCAGTCGACAGGGAATGAACACTGAAGCTTTCTTT.

To note about this clone: Other DNA sequences of this sample code for an identical CDR3. The gene calls are TRBV7-2 and TRBJ2-1, with D unresolved. This CDR3 has 12 amino acids. Germline V CDR1 and CDR2: SGHTA, FQGNSA. Trimming stripped 1 base from V and 5 bases from J, with 3 bases between. The CDR3 nucleotides are TGTGCCAGCAGCTTAGACAACAATGAGCAGTTCTTC. As protein: CASSLDNNEQFF.

CDR3 in amino acids: CASSAFYEQYF. CDR3 in DNA: TGCGCCAGCAGTGCTTTCTACGAGCAGTACTTC. This chain links TRBV10-2 with TRBJ2-7; D not resolved. This CDR3 has 11 residues. The V gene lost 4 bases and the J gene lost 3 bases, with 4 bases spanning the gap. CDR1 WSHSY and CDR2 SAAADI come from the germline V gene.

V is TRBV20-1 and J is TRBJ1-2; D is undetermined. CDR3 length: 8 amino acids. Per germline, CDR1 DFQATT and CDR2 SNEGSKA (reference sequence). The CDR3: CAPDGYTF. CDR3 bases: TGCGCTCCCGATGGCTACACCTTC.

V gene TRBV28 combines with J gene TRBJ1-2, with a tentative D call TRBD1 (5 bases). CDR1 MDHEN and CDR2 SYDVKM come from the germline V gene. The CDR3 loop spans 15 amino acids. V was clipped by 1 base and J by 5 bases, with 14 bases between them. DNA for the CDR3: TGTGCCAGCAGTTTATCTGCAGGGCTAGAGTATGGCTACACCTTC. It encodes CASSLSAGLEYGYTF.

The rearrangement uses TRBV11-1 and TRBJ2-7, with 10 nucleotides matching TRBD1. The CDR3 covers 15 residues. CDR1 is SGHAT, CDR2 FQDESV, per germline (reference sequence). V was pared by 6 bases and J by 2 bases, with 7 bases of the junction left unmatched. Written as DNA, the CDR3 is TGTGCCAGCAGTCGAACGGGACAGGGGACCTACGAGCAGTACTTC. It encodes CASSRTGQGTYEQYF.

The genes are TRBV10-3 and TRBJ1-4; D perhaps matches TRBD1 (5 bases). The V gene's germline CDR1 is ENHRY and CDR2 SYGVKD. V lost 5 bases and J lost 4, with 11 bases in between. The CDR3 loop spans 14 amino acids. CDR3 sequence: CAISHDSYNEKLFF. In DNA form, the CDR3 reads TGTGCCATCAGTCATGACAGCTATAATGAAAAACTGTTTTTT.

Details on this clone: The sample holds other DNA sequences that translate to the same CDR3. CDR3 nucleotides: TGTGCCAGCAGCGGGACTGGGGGAGGTCAGCCCCAGCATTTT. Translating gives CASSGTGGGQPQHF. The chain employs TRBV9 and TRBJ1-5, with D perhaps TRBD1 (5 bases). Trimming took off 3 bases at V and 6 bases at J, with 13 bases between the two ends. Germline V CDR1 and CDR2: SGDLS, YYNGEE. The CDR3 totals 14 residues.

This clone was picked up a small number of times. The chain carries TRBV18 and TRBJ1-2; 7 positions agree with TRBD1. This CDR3 spans 15 amino acids. CDR1 and CDR2 from the germline V gene are KGHSH and LQKENI. V trimming: 2 bases; J trimming: 4 bases; junction bases outside the gene matches: 7. CDR3 DNA: TGTGCCAGCTCACCAAAGGACAGGTGGTCCTATGGCTACACCTTC. Protein: CASSPKDRWSYGYTF.

J is TRBJ2-7 and V is TRBV6-4, with TRBD1 matching 7 bases. The V gene's germline CDR1 is MRHNA and CDR2 SNTAGT. The CDR3 totals 17 residues. J was trimmed by 5 bases and V by 2 bases; bases with no gene match: 15. CDR3 sequence (DNA): TGTGCCAGCAGTGACCCCCGACAGGGTGGGGATATAGACGAGCAGTACTTC. It is translated as CASSDPRQGGDIDEQYF.

This rearrangement joins TRBV7-2 to TRBJ2-5; D tentatively reads TRBD1 or TRBD2 (6 bases each). V was shortened by 4 bases and J by 5 bases, with 11 bases between the two germline ends. The germline gives CDR1 SGHTA, CDR2 FQGNSA. There are 13 residues in the CDR3. CDR3 sequence reads: CASSWGASETQYF. The CDR3 DNA reads as TGTGCCAGCAGCTGGGGGGCAAGTGAGACCCAGTACTTC.

A few counts support this clone. The chain uses TRBV5-1 and TRBJ1-1; D unresolved. The germline V gene encodes CDR1 SGHRS and CDR2 YFSETQ. The V and J ends lost 4 bases and 0 bases respectively, with 22 bases between them. This CDR3 is built from 18 residues. This chain's CDR3 is CASSPLGSGRELNTEAFF. For the CDR3, the DNA is TGCGCCAGCAGCCCCCTGGGGTCGGGAAGGGAATTGAACACTGAAGCTTTCTTT.

A remark on this clone: The junction does not match germline at one end; this may be a read error. This sequence joins TRBV7-7 and TRBJ2-2, with no clear D. This CDR3 has 14 residues. In germline, CDR1 is SSHAT, CDR2 FNYEAQ (reference sequence). CDR3 loop: CASSLEPGPGELFF. DNA of the CDR3: TGTGCTAGCAGCTTAGAACCCGGGCCCGGGGAGCTGTTTTTT.

This chain joins TRBV6-6 and TRBJ2-1, with 11 bases that match TRBD2. Looked up from germline, CDR1 is MNHNY and CDR2 is SVGAGI (reference sequence). Trimming removed 6 bases from V and 12 bases from J; junction bases left unmatched: 10. The CDR3 is made up of 14 amino acids. CDR3 nucleotide sequence: TGTGCCAGCAGGGAGATAGCGGGAGGGCCTAGGCAGTTCTTC. Translating it yields CASREIAGGPRQFF.

This clone was counted between two and nine times. DNA of the CDR3: TGTGCCAGCACCACCGGGGACAGGGTCTCCTACGAGCAGTACTTC. It is translated as CASTTGDRVSYEQYF. The chain recombines TRBV27 with TRBJ2-7, with 9 bases that match TRBD1. This CDR3 is 15 amino acids long. With V trimmed by 7 bases and J by 0 bases, 7 bases remained unmatched. Germline CDR1 reads MNHEY; CDR2 reads SMNVEV (reference sequence).

The V gene is TRBV11-2, the J gene TRBJ2-7, with D possibly TRBD2 on 6 matching bases. The CDR3 length is 13 residues. Deletions cut 0 bases from V and 5 bases from J, with 8 bases between. Germline CDR1 reads SGHAT; CDR2 reads FQNNGV. CDR3 DNA sequence: TGTGCCAGCAGCTTAGAGGCGGGGAACGAGCAGTACTTC. Protein sequence: CASSLEAGNEQYF.

As to this clone: The same CDR3 also results from other DNA sequences found in this sample. CDR3 protein: CASSENRESGYTF. In nucleotides, the CDR3 is TGTGCCAGCAGTGAAAACAGGGAGAGTGGCTACACCTTC. The rearrangement links TRBV2 to TRBJ1-2; possibly TRBD1 for D (6 bases). The CDR3 spans 13 residues. Per germline, CDR1 SNHLY and CDR2 FYNNEI. V was trimmed by 2 bases and J by 7 bases, leaving 11 bases between them.

The rearrangement joins TRBV5-4 to TRBJ2-6; tentative D call: TRBD2 (6 bases). The CDR3 sequence is 19 residues long. Germline CDR1 reads SGHNT; CDR2 reads YYREEE (reference sequence). Trimming took 4 bases from V and 0 from J, leaving 20 bases between them. The CDR3 region is CASSPEGTGALSGANVLTF. As DNA, the CDR3 is TGTGCCAGCAGCCCGGAAGGGACGGGAGCCCTCTCTGGGGCCAACGTCCTGACTTTC.

V and J are TRBV18 and TRBJ1-2; tentatively, D is TRBD1 (5 bases). This CDR3 has 14 residues. Looked up from germline, CDR1 is KGHSH and CDR2 is LQKENI. Between the trimmed V and J ends, which lost 0 bases and 5 bases, there was a span of 10 bases. CDR3 in amino acids: CASSPPWGYYGYTF. The CDR3 DNA reads TGTGCCAGCTCACCACCGTGGGGGTATTATGGCTACACCTTC.

The chain links TRBV4-3 to TRBJ1-6, with D tentatively TRBD1 (5 bases). The germline V and J ends were trimmed by 0 bases and 6 bases, with 21 bases remaining between them. Germline lookup yields CDR1 LGHNA and CDR2 YSLEER. The length of the CDR3 is 19 residues. CDR3 nucleotides: TGCGCCAGCAGCCAAGATCGTCATAGGGGTGGTGGGGCTAATTCACCCCTCCACTTT. This encodes CASSQDRHRGGGANSPLHF.

The rearrangement uses TRBV7-2 and TRBJ2-1; unclear D gene. The germline V and J ends were trimmed by 5 bases and 1 base, with 12 bases remaining between them. Germline-derived CDR1 and CDR2 are SGHTA and FQGNSA. The CDR3 has 15 residues. The DNA for the CDR3 is TGTGCCAGCAGCCGAAGCGCGTCTTCCTACAATGAGCAGTTCTTC. Protein product: CASSRSASSYNEQFF.

The sample holds a few counts of this clone. J is TRBJ1-2 and V is TRBV7-2; D perhaps matches TRBD1 (5 bases). The CDR3 is 14 amino acids. The V gene's germline CDR1 is SGHTA and CDR2 FQGNSA. V was shortened by 4 bases and J by 4 bases, with 13 bases between the two germline ends. The CDR3 protein is CASSYFGGAYGYTF. CDR3 coding DNA: TGTGCCAGCAGCTATTTCGGAGGGGCCTATGGCTACACCTTC.

This clone was seen once. This chain uses TRBV9 with TRBJ1-1; D is unresolved. V gave up 0 bases and J gave up 1 base, with 7 bases separating them. The CDR3 covers 14 residues. Germline V gene data show CDR1 as SGDLS and CDR2 as YYNGEE. This CDR3 is CASSVDTSNTEAFF. CDR3 DNA sequence: TGTGCCAGCAGCGTAGACACTTCGAACACTGAAGCTTTCTTT. The full variable domain, in which reference TRBV9 and TRBJ1-1 provide the parts outside the CDR3, is DSGVTQTPKHLITATGQRVTLRCSPRSGDLSVYWYQQSLDQGLQFLIQYYNGEERAKGNILERFSAQQFPDLHSELNLSSLELGDSALYFCASSVDTSNTEAFFGQGTRLTVV.

This clone was recorded a few times. V is TRBV19 and J is TRBJ2-7; a possible D gene is TRBD1 (6 bases). The V end lost 7 bases, the J end lost 0 bases, and 16 bases lay between the germline ends. CDR1 is LNHDA and CDR2 is SQIVND in the germline V gene (reference sequence). CDR3 length: 15 residues. CDR3 sequence reads: CASKEQGFPSYEQYF. The CDR3 DNA reads TGTGCCAGTAAGGAGCAGGGGTTCCCCTCCTACGAGCAGTACTTC.

In its sample, this clone was seen once. The same CDR3 is also encoded by other DNA sequences in this sample. The V call is TRBV7-2, the J call TRBJ2-5, with a tentative D call TRBD1 (5 bases). This CDR3 is 13 amino acids long. From germline, CDR1 is SGHTA and CDR2 FQGNSA. Deletions cut 1 base from V and 4 bases from J, with 7 bases between. CDR3 DNA sequence: TGTGCCAGCAGCTTAGGGGGCCGAGAGACCCAGTACTTC. Protein: CASSLGGRETQYF.

This clone came up once. V usage is TRBV7-3 and J usage is TRBJ2-1; 8 bases agree with TRBD1. CDR1 is SGHTA, CDR2 FQGTGA, per germline. The CDR3 has 16 residues. The V segment lost 5 bases and the J segment 0 bases; nucleotides outside the gene matches: 6. CDR3 sequence reads: CASSRQGASSYNEQFF. CDR3 nucleotide sequence: TGTGCCAGCAGCCGGCAGGGGGCGAGCTCCTACAATGAGCAGTTCTTC.